This TCR beta chain is drawn from a study of CD8 T cells in ankylosing spondylitis. Notes on the study in general: Disease-linked clones displayed a CD8+ phenotype and appeared relatively rarely in peripheral blood.

Ten or more counts support this clonotype. Its antigen is currently unknown. Quantitative barcoded 5'-RACE was used to prepare TCR beta libraries. TCRdb recomputed calls from the 5' RACE reads with MiXCR, one row per CDR3 protein. The sample lists 210,000 or so distinct CDR3 sequences, 20% to 30% seen once, with about 7% in the top ten. The CDR3 is 12 residues long. The ends lost 4 bases at V and 7 bases at J; junction bases unmatched: 4. Germline V lookup: CDR1 DFQATT, CDR2 SNEGSKA (reference sequence). The sequencing sample was made of blood, either unsorted or a sorted T cell fraction (not recorded which). The sequence was obtained from a male donor with ankylosing spondylitis or in good health (not recorded which). The chain employs TRBV20-1 and TRBJ2-5; 9 bases are shared with TRBD2. The CDR3 coding sequence is TGCAGTGCTATAGCGGGAGTGGGGACCCAGTACTTC. Translated, it gives CSAIAGVGTQYF.